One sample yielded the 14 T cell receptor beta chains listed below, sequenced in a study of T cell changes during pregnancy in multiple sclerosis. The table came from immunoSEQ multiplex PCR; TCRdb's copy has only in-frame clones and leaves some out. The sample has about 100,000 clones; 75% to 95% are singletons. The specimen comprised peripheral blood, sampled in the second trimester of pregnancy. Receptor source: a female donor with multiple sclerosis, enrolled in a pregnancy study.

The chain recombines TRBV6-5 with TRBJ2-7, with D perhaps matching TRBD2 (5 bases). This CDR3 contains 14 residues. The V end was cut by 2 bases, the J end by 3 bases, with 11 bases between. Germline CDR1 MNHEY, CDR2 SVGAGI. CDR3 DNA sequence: TGTGCCAGCAGTTACGGGATTAGCGACTACGAGCAGTACTTC. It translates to CASSYGISDYEQYF.

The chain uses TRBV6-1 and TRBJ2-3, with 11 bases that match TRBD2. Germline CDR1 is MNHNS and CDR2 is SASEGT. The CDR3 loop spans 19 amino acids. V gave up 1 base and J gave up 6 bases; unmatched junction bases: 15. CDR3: CASSEETSGIFLGQDTQYF. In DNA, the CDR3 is TGTGCCAGCAGTGAAGAGACTAGCGGGATCTTTCTTGGTCAGGATACGCAGTATTTT.

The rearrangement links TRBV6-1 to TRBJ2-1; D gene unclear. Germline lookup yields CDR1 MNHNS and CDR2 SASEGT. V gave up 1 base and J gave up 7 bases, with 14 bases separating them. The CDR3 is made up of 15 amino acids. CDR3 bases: TGTGCCAGCAGTGAAGGTCAACTAATATCAAATGAGCAGTTCTTC. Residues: CASSEGQLISNEQFF.

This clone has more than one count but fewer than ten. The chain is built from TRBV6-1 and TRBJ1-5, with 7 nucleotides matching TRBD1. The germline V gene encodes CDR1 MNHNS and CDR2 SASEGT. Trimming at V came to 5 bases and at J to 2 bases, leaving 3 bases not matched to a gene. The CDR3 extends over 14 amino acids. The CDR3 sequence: CASSIRGGNQPQHF. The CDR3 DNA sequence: TGTGCCAGCAGTATCAGGGGGGGCAATCAGCCCCAGCATTTT.

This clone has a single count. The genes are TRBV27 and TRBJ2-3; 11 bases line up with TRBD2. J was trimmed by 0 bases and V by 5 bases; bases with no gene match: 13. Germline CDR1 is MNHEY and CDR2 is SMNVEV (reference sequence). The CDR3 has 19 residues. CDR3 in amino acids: CASSRRPGTSGTSTDTQYF. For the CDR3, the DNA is TGTGCCAGCAGTCGCCGTCCCGGGACTAGCGGAACTAGCACAGATACGCAGTATTTT.

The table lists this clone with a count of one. The CDR3 loop is CAWDSGTGLRPQHF. Written as DNA, the CDR3 is TGTGCCTGGGACTCCGGGACAGGGTTACGGCCCCAGCATTTT. The chain combines TRBV30 with TRBJ1-5; 9 nucleotides match TRBD1. The germline V gene has CDR1 GTSNPN and CDR2 SVGIG (reference sequence). The CDR3 extends over 14 amino acids. The ends lost 5 bases at V and 9 bases at J; junction bases unmatched: 11.

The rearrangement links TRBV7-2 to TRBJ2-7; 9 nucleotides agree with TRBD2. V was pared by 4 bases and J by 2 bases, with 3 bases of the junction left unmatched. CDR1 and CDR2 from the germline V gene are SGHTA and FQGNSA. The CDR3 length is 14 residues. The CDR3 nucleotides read TGTGCCAGCAGCTCGACTAGCGGTCCCTACGAGCAGTACTTC. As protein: CASSSTSGPYEQYF.

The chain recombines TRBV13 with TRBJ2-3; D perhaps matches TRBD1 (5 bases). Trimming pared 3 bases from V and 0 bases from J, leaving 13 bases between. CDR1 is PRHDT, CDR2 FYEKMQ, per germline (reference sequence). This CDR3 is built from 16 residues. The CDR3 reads CASSLTSRASTDTQYF. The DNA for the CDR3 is TGTGCCAGCAGCTTGACCAGCAGGGCGAGCACAGATACGCAGTATTTT.

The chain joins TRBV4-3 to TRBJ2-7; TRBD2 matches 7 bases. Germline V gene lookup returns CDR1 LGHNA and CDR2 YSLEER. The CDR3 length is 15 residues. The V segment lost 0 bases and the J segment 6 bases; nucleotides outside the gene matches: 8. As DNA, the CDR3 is TGCGCCAGCAGCCAAGATAGCCTAGCGGCCTCCGAGCAGTACTTC. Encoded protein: CASSQDSLAASEQYF.

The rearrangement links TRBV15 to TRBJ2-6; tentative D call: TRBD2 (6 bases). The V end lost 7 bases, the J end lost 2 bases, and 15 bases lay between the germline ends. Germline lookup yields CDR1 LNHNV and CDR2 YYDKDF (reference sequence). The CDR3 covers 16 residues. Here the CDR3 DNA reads TGTGCCACCACGGAGGGATCATCGCCTGGGGCCAACGTCCTGACTTTC. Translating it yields CATTEGSSPGANVLTF.

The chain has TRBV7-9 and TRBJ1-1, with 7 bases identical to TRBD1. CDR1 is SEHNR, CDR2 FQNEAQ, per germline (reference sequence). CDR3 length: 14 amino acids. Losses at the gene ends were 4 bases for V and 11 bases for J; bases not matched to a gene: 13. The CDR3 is CASSSDRVEYGAFF. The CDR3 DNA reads TGTGCCAGCAGCTCCGACAGGGTGGAGTATGGGGCTTTCTTT.

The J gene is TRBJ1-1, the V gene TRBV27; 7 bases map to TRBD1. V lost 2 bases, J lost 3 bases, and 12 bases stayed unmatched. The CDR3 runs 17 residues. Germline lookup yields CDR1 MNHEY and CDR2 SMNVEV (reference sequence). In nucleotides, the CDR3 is TGTGCCAGCAGTTTACAGAGCAGGGGGGTAAGGGACACTGAAGCTTTCTTT. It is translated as CASSLQSRGVRDTEAFF.

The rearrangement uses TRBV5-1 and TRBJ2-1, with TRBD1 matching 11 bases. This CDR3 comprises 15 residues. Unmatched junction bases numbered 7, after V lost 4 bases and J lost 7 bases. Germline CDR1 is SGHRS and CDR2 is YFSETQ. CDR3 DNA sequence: TGCGCCAGCAGCCCCGGACAGGGGGCACGGAATGAGCAGTTCTTC. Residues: CASSPGQGARNEQFF.

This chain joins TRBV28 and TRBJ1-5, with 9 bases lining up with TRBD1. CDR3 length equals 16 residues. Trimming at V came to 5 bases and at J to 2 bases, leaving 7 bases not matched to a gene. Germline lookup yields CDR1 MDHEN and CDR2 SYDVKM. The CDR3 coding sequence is TGTGCCAGCAGTATTCAACAGGGGGCCGGCAATCAGCCCCAGCATTTT. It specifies CASSIQQGAGNQPQHF.